This TCR beta chain appears in the sequencing data of a study of shared clonotypes between healthy human individuals. Study-level findings and limits: In the sorted subsets, rarefaction showed sequencing was incomplete despite large depth. Memory subsets generally showed smaller estimated richness than naive subsets did.

With regard to this clone: Its antigen is not known. Other DNA sequences in this sample translate to the same CDR3.

Study processing details: ImmunoSEQ output lacked quality scores and full-length reads, limiting matched filtering. The assay was immunoSEQ multiplex PCR, and TCRdb's table has in-frame clones only and misses some. That table furnishes V, J and clone size, whereas the DNA furnished D and trimming. The repertoire includes around 83,000 clones, 50% to 70% of them detected once, and just over 50% sits in the top ten. V was pared by 2 bases and J by 5 bases, with 19 bases between. The V gene's germline CDR1 is SEHNR and CDR2 FQNEAQ (reference sequence). CDR3 length: 16 residues. Sample: memory CD8+ T cells sorted from blood. Subset meaning: CD45RO+ cells pooled with CCR7-negative TemRA cells. The chain employs TRBV7-9 and TRBJ2-7; D is perhaps TRBD1 (6 bases). The clonotype comes from a man between 25 and 39 years old in good health. The CDR3 sequence is CASSLMGAVGLDEQYF. The CDR3 DNA is TGTGCCAGCAGCTTAATGGGGGCGGTGGGATTAGACGAGCAGTACTTC.